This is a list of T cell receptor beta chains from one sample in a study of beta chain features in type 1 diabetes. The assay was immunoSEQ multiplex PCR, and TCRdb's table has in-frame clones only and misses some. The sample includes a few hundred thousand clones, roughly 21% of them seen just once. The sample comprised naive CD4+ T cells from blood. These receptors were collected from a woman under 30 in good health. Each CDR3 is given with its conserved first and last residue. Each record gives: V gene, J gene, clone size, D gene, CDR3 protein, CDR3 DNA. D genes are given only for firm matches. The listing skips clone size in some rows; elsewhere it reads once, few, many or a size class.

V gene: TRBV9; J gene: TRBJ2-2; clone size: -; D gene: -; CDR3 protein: CASSQGTAANTGELFF; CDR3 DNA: TGTGCCAGCAGCCAGGGGACGGCCGCGAACACCGGGGAGCTGTTTTTT
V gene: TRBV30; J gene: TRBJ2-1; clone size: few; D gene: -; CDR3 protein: CAWSRDSYNEQFF; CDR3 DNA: TGTGCCTGGTCCCGGGACTCCTACAATGAGCAGTTCTTC
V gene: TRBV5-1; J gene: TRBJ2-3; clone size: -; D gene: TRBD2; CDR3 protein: CASSLGVRGAARRTDTQYF; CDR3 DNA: TGCGCCAGCAGCTTGGGGGTGCGGGGGGCCGCCCGACGTACAGATACGCAGTATTTT
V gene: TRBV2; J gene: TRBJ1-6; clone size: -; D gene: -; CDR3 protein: CASTTMGGTNSPLHF; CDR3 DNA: TGTGCCAGCACCACCATGGGGGGGACTAATTCACCCCTCCACTTT
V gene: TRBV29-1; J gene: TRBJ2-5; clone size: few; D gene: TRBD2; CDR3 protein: CSVPRSGTSGSRETQYF; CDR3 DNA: TGCAGCGTCCCACGGTCGGGGACTAGCGGGAGTAGAGAGACCCAGTACTTC
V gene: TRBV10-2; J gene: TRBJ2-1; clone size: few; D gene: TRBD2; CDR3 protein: CASGSRSGSYNEQFF; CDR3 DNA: TGCGCCAGCGGCTCGAGGAGCGGGAGTTACAATGAGCAGTTCTTC
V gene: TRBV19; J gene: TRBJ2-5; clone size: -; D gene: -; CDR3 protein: CASSQGGSGETQYF; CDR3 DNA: TGTGCCAGTAGTCAGGGGGGCTCCGGAGAGACCCAGTACTTC
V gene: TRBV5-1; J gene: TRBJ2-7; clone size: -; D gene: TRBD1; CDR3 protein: CASYPPGQGAHEQYF; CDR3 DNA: TGCGCCAGCTACCCACCGGGACAGGGGGCTCACGAGCAGTACTTC
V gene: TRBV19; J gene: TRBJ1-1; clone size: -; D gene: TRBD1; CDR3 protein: CASSMKRGPGNTEAFF; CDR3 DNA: TGTGCCAGTAGTATGAAAAGGGGGCCAGGGAACACTGAAGCTTTCTTT
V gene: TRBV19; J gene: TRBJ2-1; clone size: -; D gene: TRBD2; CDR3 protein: CASSIPVRVAGGPNEQFF; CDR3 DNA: TGTGCCAGTAGTATCCCCGTTAGAGTAGCGGGGGGCCCGAATGAGCAGTTCTTC
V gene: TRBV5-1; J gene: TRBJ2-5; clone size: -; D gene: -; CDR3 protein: CASSLGTTQETQYF; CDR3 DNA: TGCGCCAGCAGCCTCGGGACAACCCAAGAGACCCAGTACTTC
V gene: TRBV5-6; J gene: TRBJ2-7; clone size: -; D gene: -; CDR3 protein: CASSLRGTYEQYF; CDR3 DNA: TGTGCCAGCAGCTTGAGGGGTACCTACGAGCAGTACTTC
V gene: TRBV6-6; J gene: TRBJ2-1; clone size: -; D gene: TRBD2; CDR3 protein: CASSYGRGGYNEQFF; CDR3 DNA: TGTGCCAGCAGTTACGGGCGGGGGGGTTACAATGAGCAGTTCTTC
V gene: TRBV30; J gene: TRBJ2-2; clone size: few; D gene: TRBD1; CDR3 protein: CAWHRDRVYGELFF; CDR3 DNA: TGTGCCTGGCACCGGGACAGGGTATACGGGGAGCTGTTTTTT
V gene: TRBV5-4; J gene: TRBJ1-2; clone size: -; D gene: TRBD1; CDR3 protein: CASSGGQGNYGYTF; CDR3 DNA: TGTGCCAGCAGCGGGGGACAGGGGAACTATGGCTACACCTTC
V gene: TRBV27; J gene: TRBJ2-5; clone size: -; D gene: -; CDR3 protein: CASSRRPGMGFGETQYF; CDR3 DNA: TGTGCCAGCAGTCGCCGTCCTGGTATGGGCTTTGGGGAGACCCAGTACTTC
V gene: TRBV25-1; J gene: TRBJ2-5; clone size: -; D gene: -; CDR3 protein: CASSALANQETQYF; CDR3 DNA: TGTGCCAGCAGTGCCCTAGCGAACCAAGAGACCCAGTACTTC
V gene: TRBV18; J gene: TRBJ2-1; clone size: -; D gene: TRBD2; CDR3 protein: CASSPRTSGINEQFF; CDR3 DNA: TGTGCCAGCTCACCCCGGACTAGCGGGATCAATGAGCAGTTCTTC
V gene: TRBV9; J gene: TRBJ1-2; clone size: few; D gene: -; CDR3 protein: CASSVASGGSGYTF; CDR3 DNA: TGTGCCAGCAGCGTAGCTAGCGGGGGTTCTGGCTACACCTTC
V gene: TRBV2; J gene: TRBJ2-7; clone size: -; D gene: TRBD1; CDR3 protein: CASSRDRVSEQYF; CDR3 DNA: TGTGCCAGCAGCCGGGACAGGGTGAGCGAGCAGTACTTC
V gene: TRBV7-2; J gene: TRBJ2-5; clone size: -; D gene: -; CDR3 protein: CASSLEAETQYF; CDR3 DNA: TGTGCCAGCAGCTTAGAAGCGGAGACCCAGTACTTC
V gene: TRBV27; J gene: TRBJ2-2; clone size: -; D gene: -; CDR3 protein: CASSERRTGELFF; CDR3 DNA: TGTGCCAGCAGTGAGCGGCGGACCGGGGAGCTGTTTTTT
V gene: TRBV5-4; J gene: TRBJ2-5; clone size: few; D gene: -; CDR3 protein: CASSSSPQETQYF; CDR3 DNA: TGTGCCAGCAGCTCGTCCCCTCAAGAGACCCAGTACTTC
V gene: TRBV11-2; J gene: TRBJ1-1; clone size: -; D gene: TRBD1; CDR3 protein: CASSPNRGRTEAFF; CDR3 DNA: TGTGCCAGCAGCCCCAACAGGGGCAGAACTGAAGCTTTCTTT
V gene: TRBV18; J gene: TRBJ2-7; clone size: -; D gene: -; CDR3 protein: CASSLGSGANSYEQYF; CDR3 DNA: TGTGCCAGCTCCCTCGGTTCTGGGGCGAACTCCTACGAGCAGTACTTC
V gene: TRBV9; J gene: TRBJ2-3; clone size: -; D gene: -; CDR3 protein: CASSVGFSNTDTQYF; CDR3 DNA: TGTGCCAGCAGCGTAGGTTTCAGTAACACAGATACGCAGTATTTT
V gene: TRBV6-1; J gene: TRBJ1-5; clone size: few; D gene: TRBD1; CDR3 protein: CASSTRQGMNQPQHF; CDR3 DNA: TGTGCCAGCAGTACTCGACAGGGAATGAACCAGCCCCAGCATTTT
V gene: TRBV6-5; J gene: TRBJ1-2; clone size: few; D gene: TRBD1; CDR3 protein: CASSRGQGLGYTF; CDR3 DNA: TGTGCCAGCAGCCGGGGACAGGGGCTAGGCTACACCTTC
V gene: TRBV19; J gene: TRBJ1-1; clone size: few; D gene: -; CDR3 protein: CASSISRGADTEAFF; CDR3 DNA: TGTGCCAGTAGTATATCAAGGGGCGCGGACACTGAAGCTTTCTTT
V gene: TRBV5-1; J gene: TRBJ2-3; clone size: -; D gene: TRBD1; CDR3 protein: CASSLDRGSTDTQYF; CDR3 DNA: TGCGCCAGCAGCTTGGACAGGGGGAGCACAGATACGCAGTATTTT
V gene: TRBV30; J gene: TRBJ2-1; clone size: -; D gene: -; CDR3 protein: CAWSRAGSYNEQFF; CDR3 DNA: TGTGCCTGGAGTAGGGCGGGGTCCTACAATGAGCAGTTCTTC
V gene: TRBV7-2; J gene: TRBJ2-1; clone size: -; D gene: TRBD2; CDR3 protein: CASSFSGGKYNEQFF; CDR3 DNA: TGTGCCAGCAGTTTTAGCGGGGGCAAGTACAATGAGCAGTTCTTC
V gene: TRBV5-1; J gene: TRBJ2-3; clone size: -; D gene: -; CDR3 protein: CASSLGPQSTDTQYF; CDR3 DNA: TGCGCCAGCAGCTTGGGCCCGCAGAGCACAGATACGCAGTATTTT
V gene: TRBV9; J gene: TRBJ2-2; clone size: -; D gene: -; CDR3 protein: CASSALQGYTGELFF; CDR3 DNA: TGTGCCAGCAGCGCCTTACAGGGTTACACCGGGGAGCTGTTTTTT
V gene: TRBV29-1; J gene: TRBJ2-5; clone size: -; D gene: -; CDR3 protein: CSVRVGQQETQYF; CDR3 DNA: TGCAGCGTTAGGGTGGGACAACAAGAGACCCAGTACTTC
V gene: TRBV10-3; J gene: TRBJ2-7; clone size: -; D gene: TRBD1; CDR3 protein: CAISSAGGGEQYF; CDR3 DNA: TGTGCCATCAGTTCGGCAGGGGGCGGCGAGCAGTACTTC
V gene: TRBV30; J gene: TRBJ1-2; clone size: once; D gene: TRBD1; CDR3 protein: CAWRTGGAYGYTF; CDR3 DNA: TGTGCCTGGAGGACAGGGGGCGCCTATGGCTACACCTTC
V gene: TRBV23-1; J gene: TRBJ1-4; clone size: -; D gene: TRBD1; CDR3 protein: CASSQTGANEKLFF; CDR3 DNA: TGCGCCAGCAGTCAAACAGGGGCAAATGAAAAACTGTTTTTT
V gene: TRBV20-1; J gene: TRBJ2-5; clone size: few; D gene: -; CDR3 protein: CSGGEWETQYF; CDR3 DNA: TGCAGTGGGGGGGAGTGGGAGACCCAGTACTTC
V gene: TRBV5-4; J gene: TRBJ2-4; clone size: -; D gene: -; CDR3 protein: CASSPDRAKNIQYF; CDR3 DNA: TGTGCCAGCAGCCCTGACAGGGCCAAAAACATTCAGTACTTC
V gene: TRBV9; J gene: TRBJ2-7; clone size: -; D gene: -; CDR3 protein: CASSVASDPAYEQYF; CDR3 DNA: TGTGCCAGCAGCGTAGCTAGCGATCCAGCCTACGAGCAGTACTTC
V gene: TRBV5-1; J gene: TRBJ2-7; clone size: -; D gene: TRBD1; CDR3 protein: CASSFQGAQSEQYF; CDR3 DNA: TGCGCCAGCAGCTTCCAGGGGGCGCAAAGCGAGCAGTACTTC
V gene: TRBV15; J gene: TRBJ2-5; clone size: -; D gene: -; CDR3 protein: CATSQSAGRVETQYF; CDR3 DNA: TGTGCCACCAGCCAGTCGGCGGGGAGAGTAGAGACCCAGTACTTC
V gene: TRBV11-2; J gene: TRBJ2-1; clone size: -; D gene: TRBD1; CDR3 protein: CASSLGQGNEQFF; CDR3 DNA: TGTGCCAGCAGCCTCGGACAGGGTAATGAGCAGTTCTTC
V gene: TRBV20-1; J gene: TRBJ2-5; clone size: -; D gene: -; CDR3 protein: CSAARETQYF; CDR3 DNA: TGCAGTGCCGCCAGGGAGACCCAGTACTTC
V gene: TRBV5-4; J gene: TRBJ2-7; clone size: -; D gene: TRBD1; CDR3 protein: CASSLGGTAPIYEQYF; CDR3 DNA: TGTGCCAGCAGCTTGGGGGGGACAGCTCCAATTTACGAGCAGTACTTC
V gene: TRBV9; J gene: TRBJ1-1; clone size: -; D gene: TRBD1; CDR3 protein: CASSVNRDSTEAFF; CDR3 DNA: TGTGCCAGCAGCGTGAACAGGGACAGCACTGAAGCTTTCTTT
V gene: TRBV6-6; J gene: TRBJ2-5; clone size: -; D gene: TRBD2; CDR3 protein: CASSPRASGLQETQYF; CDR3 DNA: TGTGCCAGCAGTCCTCGGGCTAGCGGGCTCCAAGAGACCCAGTACTTC
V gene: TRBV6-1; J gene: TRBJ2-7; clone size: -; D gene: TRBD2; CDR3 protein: CASRDSGNYEQYF; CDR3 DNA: TGTGCCAGCAGGGATAGCGGGAACTACGAGCAGTACTTC
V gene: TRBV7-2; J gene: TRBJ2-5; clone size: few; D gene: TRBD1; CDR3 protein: CASSFFGQGDGETQYF; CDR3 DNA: TGTGCCAGCAGCTTCTTCGGACAGGGGGATGGCGAGACCCAGTACTTC
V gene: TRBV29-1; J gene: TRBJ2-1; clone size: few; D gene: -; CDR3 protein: CSVDGRVDEQFF; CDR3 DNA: TGCAGCGTTGACGGCAGGGTCGATGAGCAGTTCTTC
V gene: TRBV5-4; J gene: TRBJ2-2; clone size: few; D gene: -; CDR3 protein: CASSLGQLDTGELFF; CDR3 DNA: TGTGCCAGCAGCTTGGGACAGCTTGACACCGGGGAGCTGTTTTTT
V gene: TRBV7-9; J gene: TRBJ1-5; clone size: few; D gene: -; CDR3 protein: CASSSSGNQPQHF; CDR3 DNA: TGTGCCAGCAGCTCCTCGGGGAATCAGCCCCAGCATTTT
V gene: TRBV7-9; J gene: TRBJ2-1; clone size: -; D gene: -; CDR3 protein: CAAPGTGVVYNEQFF; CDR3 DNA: TGTGCCGCTCCGGGTACGGGAGTAGTCTACAATGAGCAGTTCTTC
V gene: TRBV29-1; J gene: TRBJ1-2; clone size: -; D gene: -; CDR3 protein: CSAATALYGYTF; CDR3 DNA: TGCAGCGCCGCGACAGCTCTCTATGGCTACACCTTC
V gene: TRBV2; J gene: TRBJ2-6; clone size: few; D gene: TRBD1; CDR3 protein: CASSRDSDSGANVLTF; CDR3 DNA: TGTGCCAGCAGTAGGGACAGTGACTCTGGGGCCAACGTCCTGACTTTC